These T cell receptor beta chains were read from a single sample in a study of regulatory T cells in long-lasting Graves disease. TCRdb called the multiplex PCR reads again in MiXCR, with one record for every CDR3 protein. The profile shows 300,000 to 400,000 distinct CDR3 sequences, about a sixth of them singletons. This specimen consisted of peripheral blood mononuclear cells (PBMCs), obtained at new diagnosis, from a patient treated with antithyroid drugs. The source of these receptors is a female donor with Graves disease. Each CDR3 is given without its conserved first and last residue.

>TRBJ1-1|TRBV10-3
AISGDRGRVEAF
>TRBJ1-3|TRBV6-1
ATGTALSPGNTIY
>TRBJ2-3|TRBV5-5
ASSPRADVKGTDTQY
>TRBJ2-2|TRBV4-3
ASSRPGQMNTGELF
>TRBJ1-2|TRBV4-1
ASSQAGGEGYT
>TRBJ1-1|TRBV28
ASSFPLSRLNTEAF
>TRBJ2-1|TRBV9
ASSASGGVSHEQF
>TRBJ1-2|TRBV27
ASSSGSLQEDGYT
>TRBJ2-7|TRBV7-6
ASSLVGGQNYEQY
>TRBJ2-1|TRBV12-3/TRBV12-4
ASSFPRGLAGTVHNEQF
>TRBJ2-1|TRBV7-9
ASSLAPGLAGAPYEQF
>TRBJ1-5|TRBV27
ASSPGAGVGNQPQH
>TRBJ1-2|TRBV10-3
AISERIVANYGYT
>TRBJ2-1|TRBV6-1
ASGTGPLNSYNEQF
>TRBJ2-2|TRBV7-3
ASSFAGGSTGELF
>TRBJ1-2|TRBV12-3/TRBV12-4
ASGKQGVEGYT
>TRBJ1-1|TRBV20-1
SVAGFEAGDLKNTEAF
>TRBJ2-1|TRBV27
ASSLGDRRYNEQF
>TRBJ2-1|TRBV2
ASSGTSGGHEQF
>TRBJ2-5|TRBV6-1
ASSPLGGKETQY
>TRBJ1-1|TRBV12-5
ASGPGTVNTEAF
>TRBJ1-5|TRBV6-1
ASRALRRSMSNQPQH
>TRBJ1-1|TRBV18
ASSDDRNTEAF
>TRBJ2-2|TRBV12-3/TRBV12-4
ASSFRLAGNTGELF
>TRBJ2-1|TRBV27
ASSLWQASYNEQF
>TRBJ1-1|TRBV20-1
SARDSRTGNTEAF
>TRBJ1-1|TRBV12-3/TRBV12-4
ASQSGVTTEAF
>TRBJ1-3|TRBV4-3
ASSQALWRFPGNTIY
>TRBJ2-7|TRBV6-1
ASSETGAGEQY
>TRBJ1-1|TRBV5-1
ASSFFCLRDLCMNTEAF
>TRBJ2-1|TRBV7-3
ASSLGRRGGRTDNEQS
>TRBJ1-5|TRBV6-5
ASSYLGQKLYSNQPQH
>TRBJ1-4|TRBV28
ASSRNRDGGEKLF
>TRBJ1-2|TRBV25-1
ASSEPLDRRYGYT
>TRBJ2-3|TRBV6-1
ASNHPDTDTQY
>TRBJ2-5|TRBV6-2/TRBV6-3
ASSYSMRRQETQY
>TRBJ2-2|TRBV12-3/TRBV12-4
ASSPPGQGTGELF
>TRBJ2-3|TRBV7-9
ASSSGTGGDTDTQY
>TRBJ2-5|TRBV29-1
SVVLTEKTQY
>TRBJ1-1|TRBV27
ASSFRGDAF
>TRBJ2-3|TRBV3-1
ASGRASDTQY
>TRBJ1-3|TRBV12-3/TRBV12-4
ASKPVGGGTGNTIY
>TRBJ2-4|TRBV20-1
SARDPGEGAPNIQY
>TRBJ1-5|TRBV9
ASSVDGGPNQPQH
>TRBJ2-2|TRBV12-3/TRBV12-4
ASSPYNTGELF
>TRBJ2-1|TRBV12-3/TRBV12-4
ASSRTREAFNEQF
>TRBJ1-2|TRBV7-8
ASSSHRGPNYGYT
>TRBJ1-1|TRBV29-1
SVDPPQAPEAF